Each of the 27 T cell receptor beta chains below was sequenced from the same sample in a study of T-cell memory formation after mild COVID-19. TCRdb reprocessed the 5' RACE reads via MiXCR and lists one record per CDR3 protein. Here the sample spans 500,000 to 600,000 distinct CDR3 sequences, more than 15% being singletons. Sequenced input: PBMCs or a T cell subset sorted from them (not recorded which). Every receptor here comes from an adult woman who had mild COVID-19 (a few samples of this study predate the infection). Cell type and time point are not known.

The J gene is TRBJ1-6, the V gene TRBV25-1; TRBD1 might be the D (6 bases). The CDR3 is made up of 13 amino acids. The germline V and J ends were trimmed by 5 bases and 5 bases, with 7 bases remaining between them. Germline CDR1 is MGHDK and CDR2 is SYGVNS. CDR3 protein: CASSPGDNSPLHF. CDR3 coding DNA: TGTGCCAGCAGTCCAGGGGATAATTCACCCCTCCACTTT.

There are many counts of this clonotype. The chain recombines TRBV20-1 with TRBJ2-4; 9 bases are a match to TRBD2. CDR1 is DFQATT, CDR2 SNEGSKA, per germline (reference sequence). There are 17 residues in the CDR3. Trimming took 1 base from V and 0 from J; bases not matched to a gene: 7. The CDR3 nucleotides read TGCAGTGCTAGAGTACTAGCGGGTCTCGGAGCCAAAAACATTCAGTACTTC. Its protein is CSARVLAGLGAKNIQYF.

J is TRBJ2-3 and V is TRBV4-1, with D hard to call. Germline CDR1 MGHRA, CDR2 YSYEKL. V lost 1 base and J 2 bases, leaving 10 bases between the germline ends. This CDR3 region has 15 residues. In DNA form, the CDR3 reads TGCGCCAGCAGCCAAGTGACACTCTACACAGATACGCAGTATTTT. Translated: CASSQVTLYTDTQYF.

The chain joins TRBV7-9 to TRBJ2-4, with 8 nucleotides matching TRBD1. The CDR3 contains 17 residues. The germline V gene has CDR1 SEHNR and CDR2 FQNEAQ (reference sequence). Unmatched junction bases numbered 13, after V lost 1 base and J lost 8 bases. DNA for the CDR3: TGTGCCAGCAGCTTAGAAGACAGGGGCTGGGGGTTGGACATTCAGTACTTC. This encodes CASSLEDRGWGLDIQYF.

V is TRBV6-5 and J is TRBJ2-2; TRBD1 is a possible D gene (6 bases). This CDR3 is 15 amino acids long. CDR1 is MNHEY, CDR2 SVGAGI, per germline. Trimming left V 6 bases short and J 5 bases short, with 16 bases between. The DNA for the CDR3 is TGTGCCAGCAGGCTCCAGGGGCTTGGGACCGGGGAGCTGTTTTTT. This sequence encodes CASRLQGLGTGELFF.

This clonotype was detected only a few times. V and J are TRBV6-2 or TRBV6-3 and TRBJ2-4, with 14 nucleotides matching TRBD2. There are 20 residues in the CDR3. CDR1 MNHEY and CDR2 SVGEGT come from the germline V gene. With 5 bases clipped from V and 2 bases from J, the junction kept 14 bases outside the gene matches. CDR3 in amino acids: CASSPGWGTSGSMSKNIQYF. DNA for the CDR3: TGTGCCAGCAGTCCGGGTTGGGGGACTAGCGGGAGTATGTCCAAAAACATTCAGTACTTC.

The chain links TRBV7-6 to TRBJ2-1; 10 nucleotides line up with TRBD2. The V and J ends lost 5 bases and 9 bases, in that order; junction bases with no gene match: 10. The CDR3 loop spans 15 amino acids. Germline CDR1 is SGHVS and CDR2 is FNYEAQ. The CDR3 here is CASSILAGVRGEQFF. The DNA of the CDR3 is TGTGCCAGCAGCATTCTAGCGGGAGTTCGGGGTGAGCAGTTCTTC.

The chain has TRBV20-1 and TRBJ2-1; D not certain. The CDR3 totals 13 residues. CDR1 is DFQATT and CDR2 is SNEGSKA in the germline V gene (reference sequence). With 2 bases removed from V and 3 bases from J, the gap between germline ends came to 8 bases. The CDR3 sequence is CSARRASYNEQFF. The DNA of the CDR3 is TGCAGTGCTAGAAGGGCCAGCTACAATGAGCAGTTCTTC.

This clonotype was seen more than once but under ten times. The chain links TRBV11-2 to TRBJ2-1; no clear D gene. V was shortened by 2 bases and J by 5 bases, with 7 bases between the two germline ends. This CDR3 comprises 13 residues. Germline loops: CDR1 SGHAT, CDR2 FQNNGV. Here the CDR3 DNA reads TGTGCCAGCAGCTTATGGATAAACAATGAGCAGTTCTTC. Translation: CASSLWINNEQFF.

The CDR3 region is CASSQDNMATEKLFF. CDR3 sequence (DNA): TGCGCCAGCAGCCAAGATAACATGGCTACTGAAAAACTGTTTTTT. The chain combines TRBV4-3 with TRBJ1-4; D uncertain. V gave up 0 bases and J gave up 7 bases, with 12 bases separating them. CDR1 and CDR2 from the germline V gene are LGHNA and YSLEER. This CDR3 region has 15 residues.

This clonotype has more than one count but fewer than ten. The rearrangement uses TRBV10-3 and TRBJ2-3, with D perhaps TRBD1 (6 bases). The CDR3 spans 14 residues. The germline gives CDR1 ENHRY, CDR2 SYGVKD. Trimming left V 5 bases short and J 0 bases short, with 9 bases between. The CDR3 region has the DNA TGTGCCATCAGTAGGGGGAGAAGCACAGATACGCAGTATTTT. It yields the protein CAISRGRSTDTQYF.

This clonotype was seen more than once but under ten times. CDR3 nucleotide sequence: TGCAGTGCTAGAGCCGCAGGGATCGGTAGCAATCAGCCCCAGCATTTT. Translating gives CSARAAGIGSNQPQHF. V gene TRBV20-1 combines with J gene TRBJ1-5; weak D call: TRBD1 (5 bases). The CDR3 covers 16 residues. The germline CDR1 and CDR2 sequences are DFQATT and SNEGSKA (reference sequence). V was pared by 1 base and J by 0 bases, with 13 bases between.

This clonotype has only a few counts. The chain has TRBV20-1 and TRBJ2-1; D is undetermined. The CDR3 consists of 10 residues. V gave up 3 bases and J gave up 6 bases, with 3 bases separating them. In germline, CDR1 is DFQATT, CDR2 SNEGSKA (reference sequence). CDR3 sequence reads: CSASSNEQFF. The CDR3 coding sequence is TGCAGTGCTAGTAGCAATGAGCAGTTCTTC.

Here the CDR3 reads CASPQGKDIQYF. CDR3 nucleotide sequence: TGTGCCAGCCCCCAAGGGAAGGACATTCAGTACTTC. The gene calls are TRBV7-6 and TRBJ2-4; no clear D gene. V was trimmed by 8 bases and J by 8 bases, leaving 13 bases between them. The V gene's germline CDR1 is SGHVS and CDR2 FNYEAQ. This CDR3 spans 12 amino acids.

The chain joins TRBV20-1 to TRBJ1-1, with D unresolved. V shed 3 bases and J shed 5 bases, with 13 bases lying between them. Germline-derived CDR1 and CDR2 are DFQATT and SNEGSKA (reference sequence). This CDR3 contains 13 residues. The CDR3 DNA reads TGCAGTGCTAGCCTTGATCGGATGACTGAAGCTTTCTTT. Translation gives CSASLDRMTEAFF.

This chain connects TRBV5-1 to TRBJ2-3; no firm D call. The V and J ends lost 3 bases and 10 bases respectively, with 15 bases between them. There are 13 residues in the CDR3. Germline-derived CDR1 and CDR2 are SGHRS and YFSETQ. The chain's CDR3 is CASSYTAQEPQYF. In nucleotides, the CDR3 is TGCGCCAGCAGCTACACAGCGCAGGAGCCGCAGTATTTT.

This clonotype was counted a few times. The rearrangement uses TRBV12-3 or TRBV12-4 and TRBJ2-5; D is uncertain. Trimming shortened V by 4 bases and J by 3 bases, and 15 bases separated the two germline ends. CDR3 size: 15 residues. The CDR3 loop reads CASSSSGQAEETQYF. The CDR3, as DNA: TGTGCCAGCAGTTCCTCCGGCCAGGCGGAAGAGACCCAGTACTTC.

This clonotype was observed a few times. The chain recombines TRBV5-1 with TRBJ2-3, with a possible D match to TRBD2 (5 bases). Germline assignment: CDR1 SGHRS and CDR2 YFSETQ. V gave up 4 bases and J gave up 5 bases, with 11 bases separating them. This CDR3 has 13 residues. CDR3: CASSPFGVDTQYF. CDR3 nucleotide sequence: TGCGCCAGCAGCCCCTTCGGGGTAGATACGCAGTATTTT.

This chain connects TRBV25-1 to TRBJ2-7; D may be TRBD1 (6 bases). Trimming shortened V by 6 bases and J by 3 bases, and 12 bases separated the two germline ends. The V gene's germline CDR1 is MGHDK and CDR2 SYGVNS. The CDR3 is 13 residues long. CDR3 nucleotides: TGTGCCAGCAGCACGCTGGGACACTACGAGCAGTACTTC. The encoded protein is CASSTLGHYEQYF.

This clonotype was seen a handful of times. The chain recombines TRBV7-9 with TRBJ1-1, with a tentative D call TRBD1 (5 bases). V was trimmed by 5 bases and J by 8 bases, leaving 12 bases between them. Germline lookup yields CDR1 SEHNR and CDR2 FQNEAQ (reference sequence). This CDR3 is built from 12 residues. The CDR3 here is CASSPWTSEAFF. For the CDR3, the DNA is TGTGCCAGCAGCCCTTGGACATCGGAAGCTTTCTTT.

This clonotype showed up just a few times. The chain recombines TRBV2 with TRBJ2-5; D is possibly TRBD2 (6 bases). This CDR3 region has 14 residues. The germline V gene encodes CDR1 SNHLY and CDR2 FYNNEI. Trimming cost V 8 bases and J 2 bases, with 15 bases left between them. The CDR3 is CASGEARQQETQYF. CDR3 coding DNA: TGTGCCAGCGGGGAGGCTAGACAACAAGAGACCCAGTACTTC.

This clonotype was seen at least ten times. This sequence joins TRBV5-1 and TRBJ2-3, with 7 bases identical to TRBD2. CDR1 is SGHRS, CDR2 YFSETQ, per germline. After removal of 4 bases from V and 1 base from J, the junction contained 6 bases not matched to a gene. CDR3 length: 15 amino acids. The CDR3 loop is CASSPSGGGTDTQYF. Written as DNA, the CDR3 is TGCGCCAGCAGCCCGAGTGGGGGGGGCACAGATACGCAGTATTTT.

There are a few counts of this clonotype. The chain recombines TRBV6-5 with TRBJ2-6; 8 bases match TRBD2. There are 18 residues in the CDR3. The germline V gene has CDR1 MNHEY and CDR2 SVGAGI. After removal of 6 bases from V and 0 bases from J, the junction contained 10 bases not matched to a gene. The CDR3 DNA sequence: TGTGCCAGCAGCCTTCGACTAGCGCGCTTCTCTGGGGCCAACGTCCTGACTTTC. It specifies CASSLRLARFSGANVLTF.

Comments on this clonotype: Mismatch with germline at one junction end may stem from a read error. This chain links TRBV10-3 with TRBJ1-1; possibly TRBD1 for D (5 bases). Germline loops: CDR1 ENHRY, CDR2 SYGVKD. CDR3 size: 14 residues. CDR3 residues: CAINEYGGNTEAFF. In DNA, the CDR3 is TGTGCCATCAATGAGTATGGGGGGAACACTGAAGCTTTCTTT.

V is TRBV7-9 and J is TRBJ1-2, with 7 bases fitting TRBD1. The length of the CDR3 is 16 residues. Trimming removed 5 bases from V and 2 bases from J; junction bases left unmatched: 11. Germline lookup yields CDR1 SEHNR and CDR2 FQNEAQ (reference sequence). The CDR3 bases are TGTGCCAGCAGCCCCTCCGGGGGGACAGACAACTATGGCTACACCTTC. It encodes CASSPSGGTDNYGYTF.

The chain employs TRBV6-6 and TRBJ1-2; TRBD1 matches 8 bases. CDR1 and CDR2 from the germline V gene are MNHNY and SVGAGI (reference sequence). J was trimmed by 7 bases and V by 4 bases; bases with no gene match: 5. The length of the CDR3 is 13 residues. Written as DNA, the CDR3 is TGTGCCAGCAGTTCTGACAGGGGAGGTGGCTACACCTTC. It yields the protein CASSSDRGGGYTF.

J is TRBJ2-2 and V is TRBV5-1; TRBD1 aligns across 7 bases. Germline CDR1 reads SGHRS; CDR2 reads YFSETQ. The trim removed 4 bases at V and 5 bases at J, leaving 5 bases unmatched. The CDR3 is 14 residues long. For the CDR3, the DNA is TGCGCCAGCAGCCGGGACAGCAAGACCGGGGAGCTGTTTTTT. Its translation: CASSRDSKTGELFF.